Presented here are 32 T cell receptor beta chains from one specimen sequenced in a study of cytomegalovirus exposure and HLA in healthy donors. TCRdb keeps only in-frame clones here, not all; method: immunoSEQ multiplex PCR. The repertoire consists of some 150,000 clones, with about 89% occurring once and the leading ten covering around 3.4%. The sequenced sample was PBMCs. These receptors were taken from a young woman in good health and CMV-seropositive.

The chain carries TRBV5-6 and TRBJ2-5, with a weak D call TRBD2 (6 bases). Trimming left V 3 bases short and J 1 base short, with 19 bases between. This CDR3 region has 17 residues. Per germline, CDR1 SGHDT and CDR2 YYEEEE. In nucleotides, the CDR3 is TGTGCCAGCAGCTCCACGGGGCTGGGGGGATTCCAAGAGACCCAGTACTTC. It is translated as CASSSTGLGGFQETQYF.

Only one count was recorded for this clone. CDR3 DNA: TGTGCCAGCAGCCGACTCAAAGAGGATGAGCAGTTCTTC. This gives the protein CASSRLKEDEQFF. The rearrangement uses TRBV6-5 and TRBJ2-1; D uncertain. The ends were cut back, 6 bases at V and 8 bases at J, with 14 bases in the middle. The CDR3 length is 13 residues. Germline V gene sequence: CDR1 MNHEY, CDR2 SVGAGI.

The rearrangement links TRBV12-5 to TRBJ2-7; a possible D gene is TRBD1 (6 bases). The CDR3 has 14 amino acids. The V gene's germline CDR1 is LGHNT and CDR2 FRNRAP. Trimming stripped 2 bases from V and 2 bases from J, with 10 bases between. The DNA of the CDR3 is TGTGCTAGTGGTTTGCAGGGGCCTACCTACGAGCAGTACTTC. This sequence encodes CASGLQGPTYEQYF.

The genes are TRBV28 and TRBJ1-1, with D perhaps TRBD1 (6 bases). Trimming left V 5 bases short and J 3 bases short, with 13 bases between. Germline V gene lookup returns CDR1 MDHEN and CDR2 SYDVKM. The CDR3 covers 14 residues. The CDR3 nucleotides read TGTGCCAGCAGTGCCAGGGGTCGTCACACTGAAGCTTTCTTT. Translating it yields CASSARGRHTEAFF.

V and J are TRBV7-2 and TRBJ2-7, with 10 bases matching TRBD1. The V segment lost 5 bases and the J segment 6 bases; nucleotides outside the gene matches: 4. The CDR3 extends over 13 amino acids. CDR1 is SGHTA, CDR2 FQGNSA, per germline. The CDR3 sequence is CASSPWDRGEQYF. CDR3 nucleotides: TGTGCCAGCAGCCCATGGGACAGGGGCGAGCAGTACTTC.

The chain recombines TRBV5-1 with TRBJ1-1; 7 bases are shared with TRBD1. Germline assignment: CDR1 SGHRS and CDR2 YFSETQ. The V gene end was trimmed by 4 bases and the J gene end by 5 bases; junction bases not matched to a gene: 8. This CDR3 has 14 residues. CDR3 DNA sequence: TGCGCCAGCAGCAACGGACAGGAGTTGACTGAAGCTTTCTTT. Translated, it gives CASSNGQELTEAFF. The variable domain in full, completed from reference TRBV5-1 and TRBJ1-1, reads KAGVTQTPRYLIKTRGQQVTLSCSPISGHRSVSWYQQTPGQGLQFLFEYFSETQRNKGNFPGRFSGRQFSNSRSEMNVSTLELGDSALYLCASSNGQELTEAFFGQGTRLTVV.

The J gene is TRBJ2-3, the V gene TRBV9; D is possibly TRBD2 (6 bases). Trimming took off 0 bases at V and 0 bases at J, with 11 bases between the two ends. CDR3 length: 16 amino acids. The germline V gene has CDR1 SGDLS and CDR2 YYNGEE. The CDR3 sequence: CASSVAGRGSTDTQYF. DNA for the CDR3: TGTGCCAGCAGCGTAGCGGGGCGGGGAAGCACAGATACGCAGTATTTT.

The chain combines TRBV28 with TRBJ2-2; 9 bases are a match to TRBD2. The trim removed 3 bases at V and 5 bases at J, leaving 13 bases unmatched. The CDR3 has 18 amino acids. CDR1 MDHEN and CDR2 SYDVKM come from the germline V gene. CDR3 sequence reads: CASSLFLAGRGRTGELFF. CDR3 bases: TGTGCCAGCAGTTTGTTTCTAGCGGGACGAGGAAGGACCGGGGAGCTGTTTTTT.

This clone occurred a few times. The chain joins TRBV6-5 to TRBJ2-7; D perhaps matches TRBD2 (6 bases). V was cut by 6 bases and J by 6 bases, with 21 bases left in between. The germline V gene encodes CDR1 MNHEY and CDR2 SVGAGI. This CDR3 region has 15 residues. CDR3 loop: CASSDLGGIRGEQYF. The CDR3, as DNA: TGTGCCAGCAGCGATTTGGGGGGAATAAGGGGCGAGCAGTACTTC.

The rearrangement uses TRBV13 and TRBJ1-1; D is unresolved. The CDR3 extends over 13 amino acids. Looked up from germline, CDR1 is PRHDT and CDR2 is FYEKMQ (reference sequence). V lost 6 bases and J lost 1, with 9 bases in between. In nucleotides, the CDR3 is TGTGCCAGCAGGTTGACAAGGAACACTGAAGCTTTCTTT. Its translation: CASRLTRNTEAFF.

The rearrangement joins TRBV27 to TRBJ2-1; TRBD2 aligns across 7 bases. The germline gives CDR1 MNHEY, CDR2 SMNVEV (reference sequence). The trim removed 8 bases at V and 4 bases at J, leaving 11 bases unmatched. This CDR3 is 15 amino acids long. CDR3 nucleotides: TGTGCCAGCCGCCAGGAGCTAGCGGATTACAATGAGCAGTTCTTC. It specifies CASRQELADYNEQFF.

The J gene is TRBJ2-1, the V gene TRBV6-6; 7 nucleotides line up with TRBD2. CDR1 MNHNY and CDR2 SVGAGI come from the germline V gene (reference sequence). This CDR3 has 16 residues. The ends lost 5 bases at V and 4 bases at J; junction bases unmatched: 11. The CDR3 bases are TGTGCCAGCAGTCCCTTTGGGGGGGGGAGGTACAATGAGCAGTTCTTC. Translated: CASSPFGGGRYNEQFF.

The V gene is TRBV18, the J gene TRBJ1-2, with D uncertain. The CDR3 has 16 residues. V lost 3 bases, J lost 12 bases, and 26 bases lay in between. Germline V lookup: CDR1 KGHSH, CDR2 LQKENI. CDR3 bases: TGTGCCAGCTCACCCACCCTGGTCGGGATCTACTATGGGGACACCTTC. Translating gives CASSPTLVGIYYGDTF. The full variable domain, rest sourced from reference TRBV18 and TRBJ1-2, is NAGVMQNPRHLVRRRGQEARLRCSPMKGHSHVYWYRQLPEEGLKFMVYLQKENIIDESGMPKERFSAEFPKEGPSILRIQQVVRGDSAAYFCASSPTLVGIYYGDTFGSGTRLTVV.

The rearrangement uses TRBV29-1 and TRBJ2-1; 7 nucleotides align to TRBD2. Germline CDR1 reads SQVTM; CDR2 reads ANQGSEA. This CDR3 contains 14 residues. With 4 bases clipped from V and 7 bases from J, the junction kept 10 bases outside the gene matches. The CDR3 is CSVVWLAEGNEQFF. Here the CDR3 DNA reads TGCAGCGTTGTATGGCTAGCGGAAGGGAATGAGCAGTTCTTC.

The J gene is TRBJ2-3, the V gene TRBV29-1, with 13 bases identical to TRBD2. The CDR3 extends over 15 amino acids. Trimming took 6 bases from V and 0 from J; bases not matched to a gene: 3. The V gene's germline CDR1 is SQVTM and CDR2 ANQGSEA. CDR3 bases: TGCAGCGTGGGGGGACTAGCGGGGAGCACAGATACGCAGTATTTT. It encodes CSVGGLAGSTDTQYF.

J is TRBJ2-7 and V is TRBV9; TRBD2 matches at 11 bases. The CDR3 covers 17 residues. CDR1 and CDR2 (germline): SGDLS, YYNGEE. V shed 4 bases and J 2 bases; nucleotides not matched to a gene: 11. CDR3: CASSPPWVAGGAYEQYF. The DNA for the CDR3 is TGTGCCAGCAGCCCCCCTTGGGTAGCGGGAGGGGCCTACGAGCAGTACTTC.

This clone was recorded at least ten times. V is TRBV7-2 and J is TRBJ1-1; D possibly corresponds to TRBD1 (5 bases). The V and J ends lost 4 bases and 1 base respectively, with 10 bases between them. CDR1 is SGHTA, CDR2 FQGNSA, per germline. CDR3 length: 14 amino acids. In DNA, the CDR3 is TGTGCCAGCAGCTGGGGCCGATCGAACACTGAAGCTTTCTTT. Protein: CASSWGRSNTEAFF. Together with reference TRBV7-2 and TRBJ1-1, the CDR3 gives the full variable domain: GAGVSQSPSNKVTEKGKDVELRCDPISGHTALYWYRQSLGQGLEFLIYFQGNSAPDKSGLPSDRFSAERTGGSVSTLTIQRTQQEDSAVYLCASSWGRSNTEAFFGQGTRLTVV.

This chain uses TRBV10-3 with TRBJ1-1, with 8 bases lining up with TRBD1. Trimming removed 10 bases from V and 7 bases from J; junction bases left unmatched: 14. The CDR3 is made up of 14 amino acids. Germline V gene data show CDR1 as ENHRY and CDR2 as SYGVKD. The CDR3 bases are TGTGCCACTTTCCGAACCAACAGGGGGTTTGAAGCTTTCTTT. It specifies CATFRTNRGFEAFF.

J is TRBJ2-1 and V is TRBV6-4; no firm D call. This CDR3 has 14 residues. Germline-derived CDR1 and CDR2 are MRHNA and SNTAGT. Trimming took 3 bases from V and 6 from J, leaving 12 bases between them. The chain's CDR3 is CASSEGLVANEQFF. For the CDR3, the DNA is TGTGCCAGCAGTGAAGGCCTAGTGGCCAATGAGCAGTTCTTC.

The chain recombines TRBV2 with TRBJ2-5; possible D gene TRBD1, 6 bases. Looked up from germline, CDR1 is SNHLY and CDR2 is FYNNEI. The CDR3 totals 14 residues. Trimming took 10 bases from V and 2 from J, leaving 17 bases between them. CDR3 DNA: TGTGCCATCCCCACAGGGTCCCGACAAGAGACCCAGTACTTC. Its protein product is CAIPTGSRQETQYF.

This chain connects TRBV27 to TRBJ1-1; 9 nucleotides agree with TRBD1. The length of the CDR3 is 16 residues. CDR1 is MNHEY and CDR2 is SMNVEV in the germline V gene (reference sequence). The V gene end was trimmed by 5 bases and the J gene end by 8 bases; junction bases not matched to a gene: 15. This chain's CDR3 is CASSASLGQGPREAFF. In DNA, the CDR3 is TGTGCCAGCAGTGCATCCCTGGGACAGGGCCCGAGGGAAGCTTTCTTT.

The chain's CDR3 is CASSQGTVWHMGSYGYTF. CDR3 DNA: TGTGCCAGCAGCCAAGGGACAGTATGGCATATGGGCTCCTATGGCTACACCTTC. V is TRBV4-2 and J is TRBJ1-2; TRBD1 might be the D (6 bases). This CDR3 is built from 18 residues. CDR1 is LGHNA, CDR2 YNFKEQ, per germline. With 1 base removed from V and 4 bases from J, the gap between germline ends came to 22 bases.

The genes are TRBV28 and TRBJ2-3; possibly TRBD2 for D (5 bases). Germline values: CDR1 MDHEN, CDR2 SYDVKM. The V gene lost 3 bases and the J gene lost 5 bases, with 12 bases spanning the gap. The CDR3 length is 14 residues. CDR3 residues: CASSFEGSVDTQYF. CDR3 DNA sequence: TGTGCCAGCAGTTTCGAGGGTTCGGTAGATACGCAGTATTTT.

The chain links TRBV30 to TRBJ2-1, with TRBD2 matching 10 bases. V lost 2 bases and J lost 6; bases outside the gene matches: 7. CDR3 length: 15 amino acids. Germline CDR1 GTSNPN, CDR2 SVGIG (reference sequence). The CDR3 nucleotides read TGTGCCTGGAGTCCCATGGGGACTAGCGTCAATGAGCAGTTCTTC. Translating gives CAWSPMGTSVNEQFF.

The V and J genes are TRBV10-3 and TRBJ2-7; 11 positions match TRBD2. Germline V gives CDR1 ENHRY, CDR2 SYGVKD. This CDR3 has 16 amino acids. The J segment lost 6 bases and the V segment lost 3 bases, leaving 10 bases of the junction unmatched. CDR3 protein: CAISDPSSGRILEQYF. The DNA of the CDR3 is TGTGCCATCAGTGATCCATCTAGCGGGAGGATCCTCGAGCAGTACTTC.

The gene calls are TRBV6-6 and TRBJ2-7; 9 bases map to TRBD1. CDR3 length: 14 residues. The germline CDR1 and CDR2 sequences are MNHNY and SVGAGI (reference sequence). Trimming cost V 6 bases and J 4 bases; bases outside gene matches: 7. CDR3 coding DNA: TGTGCCAGCAGCCCGGACAGGGGAGGATACGAGCAGTACTTC. Its protein is CASSPDRGGYEQYF.

The chain recombines TRBV5-1 with TRBJ2-7; tentatively, D is TRBD2 (5 bases). Between the trimmed V and J ends, which lost 0 bases and 2 bases, there was a span of 6 bases. The CDR3 loop spans 13 amino acids. Germline CDR1 SGHRS, CDR2 YFSETQ. The CDR3 nucleotides read TGCGCCAGCAGCTTGGCCGGGACCTACGAGCAGTACTTC. This gives the protein CASSLAGTYEQYF.

In its sample, this clone was seen once. The chain carries TRBV15 and TRBJ1-5; 8 nucleotides match TRBD1. Germline V gene sequence: CDR1 LNHNV, CDR2 YYDKDF (reference sequence). CDR3 length: 15 amino acids. Unmatched junction bases numbered 10, after V lost 3 bases and J lost 9 bases. The CDR3 spells CATSREDRGPGPQHF. In DNA, the CDR3 is TGTGCCACCAGCAGGGAAGACAGGGGCCCAGGGCCCCAGCATTTT.

J is TRBJ2-4 and V is TRBV13; a possible D gene is TRBD2 (7 bases). Trimming removed 5 bases from V and 7 bases from J, with 21 bases in between. The germline V gene has CDR1 PRHDT and CDR2 FYEKMQ (reference sequence). The CDR3 runs to 16 residues. DNA for the CDR3: TGTGCCAGCAGCCCTAGAGGGGGAGGGCCGGGGAACATTCAGTACTTC. Residues: CASSPRGGGPGNIQYF.

This clone came up many times. The chain uses TRBV19 and TRBJ2-3, with D hard to call. Germline V lookup: CDR1 LNHDA, CDR2 SQIVND (reference sequence). Trimming left V 5 bases short and J 0 bases short, with 9 bases between. The CDR3 extends over 14 amino acids. CDR3 amino acids: CASSGLVSTDTQYF. The CDR3 coding sequence is TGTGCCAGTAGTGGTCTAGTAAGCACAGATACGCAGTATTTT. The full variable domain, in which reference TRBV19 and TRBJ2-3 provide the parts outside the CDR3, is DGGITQSPKYLFRKEGQNVTLSCEQNLNHDAMYWYRQDPGQGLRLIYYSQIVNDFQKGDIAEGYSVSREKKESFPLTVTSAQKNPTAFYLCASSGLVSTDTQYFGPGTRLTVL.

The chain employs TRBV29-1 and TRBJ2-1; 14 positions agree with TRBD2. This CDR3 spans 17 amino acids. Germline CDR1 SQVTM, CDR2 ANQGSEA. The J segment lost 2 bases and the V segment lost 7 bases, leaving 10 bases of the junction unmatched. This CDR3 reads CSASGTSGSAPYNEQFF. The CDR3 DNA follows: TGCAGCGCATCCGGGACTAGCGGGAGCGCCCCCTACAATGAGCAGTTCTTC.

J is TRBJ2-7 and V is TRBV7-2; 14 nucleotides match TRBD2. The V gene end was trimmed by 1 base and the J gene end by 2 bases; junction bases not matched to a gene: 1. Germline-derived CDR1 and CDR2 are SGHTA and FQGNSA. The CDR3 length is 16 residues. CDR3 nucleotide sequence: TGTGCCAGCAGCTTAGGGGGACTAGCGGGAGCCTACGAGCAGTACTTC. Translating it yields CASSLGGLAGAYEQYF.